The 25 T cell receptor beta chains below all came from one sample that was sequenced in a study of CD8 T cells in Susac syndrome. With random hexamers, reverse transcription was performed on about 0.5 to 1 ug of RNA. TCRdb recomputed calls from the immunoSEQ multiplex PCR reads with MiXCR, one row per CDR3 protein. The sample includes around 270,000 distinct CDR3 sequences, about 89% of them seen just once. Input material: CD8+ T cells from PBMCs. These receptors were obtained from a human donor with multiple sclerosis.

The J gene is TRBJ2-7, the V gene TRBV4-3; the D is unclear. Trimming took off 0 bases at V and 2 bases at J, with 14 bases between the two ends. The CDR3 is 16 residues long. CDR1 and CDR2 (germline): LGHNA, YSLEER. The CDR3, as DNA: TGCGCCAGCAGCCAAGATGGGCCCGGCACAGCCTACGAGCAGTACTTC. As protein: CASSQDGPGTAYEQYF.

This chain uses TRBV28 with TRBJ1-2; TRBD1 is a possible D gene (5 bases). Germline CDR1 and CDR2: MDHEN and SYDVKM. This CDR3 comprises 11 residues. The germline V and J ends were trimmed by 6 bases and 5 bases, with 7 bases remaining between them. CDR3 residues: CASRDIYGYTF. The CDR3 DNA reads as TGTGCCAGCAGGGACATTTATGGCTACACCTTC.

A single count supports this clonotype. The chain combines TRBV10-3 with TRBJ2-7, with no clear D. Deletions cut 6 bases from V and 2 bases from J, with 11 bases between. The CDR3 totals 13 residues. Germline lookup yields CDR1 ENHRY and CDR2 SYGVKD. CDR3 sequence (DNA): TGTGCCATCAGCGACGACTCCGCCTACGAGCAGTACTTC. Its protein product is CAISDDSAYEQYF.

The chain recombines TRBV2 with TRBJ2-7; D gene ambiguous. From germline, CDR1 is SNHLY and CDR2 FYNNEI. The CDR3 extends over 14 amino acids. Trimming cost V 7 bases and J 1 base, with 14 bases left between them. In DNA, the CDR3 is TGTGCCAGCACCCTACTCGCAGGATCCTACGAGCAGTACTTC. This gives the protein CASTLLAGSYEQYF.

This chain joins TRBV7-3 and TRBJ2-2, with TRBD2 matching over 7 bases. Germline CDR1 SGHTA, CDR2 FQGTGA. This CDR3 contains 15 residues. The trim removed 6 bases at V and 0 bases at J, leaving 4 bases unmatched. CDR3 sequence (DNA): TGTGCCAGCAGTCCCGGGACTACGAACACCGGGGAGCTGTTTTTT. This codes for CASSPGTTNTGELFF. Filled out from reference TRBV7-3 and TRBJ2-2, the complete variable domain reads GAGVSQTPSNKVTEKGKYVELRCDPISGHTALYWYRQSLGQGPEFLIYFQGTGAADDSGLPNDRFFAVRPEGSVSTLKIQRTERGDSAVYLCASSPGTTNTGELFFGEGSRLTVL.

The J gene is TRBJ1-5, the V gene TRBV28; D possibly corresponds to TRBD1 (5 bases). V lost 3 bases and J 5 bases, leaving 11 bases between the germline ends. Per the germline V gene, CDR1 is MDHEN and CDR2 is SYDVKM. This CDR3 comprises 14 residues. The CDR3 here is CASSFGIGDQPQHF. In DNA form, the CDR3 reads TGTGCCAGCAGTTTTGGCATAGGGGATCAGCCCCAGCATTTT.

The rearrangement uses TRBV29-1 and TRBJ2-2, with 7 nucleotides matching TRBD1. The CDR3 runs to 16 residues. With 8 bases clipped from V and 2 bases from J, the junction kept 14 bases outside the gene matches. The germline gives CDR1 SQVTM, CDR2 ANQGSEA. The CDR3 bases are TGCAGCCCCAGGGGGTCCGGGACGAATAACACCGGGGAGCTGTTTTTT. Encoded protein: CSPRGSGTNNTGELFF.

This clonotype has a single count. J is TRBJ2-1 and V is TRBV3-1, with 8 bases identical to TRBD1. CDR3 length equals 19 residues. After removal of 3 bases from V and 1 base from J, the junction contained 14 bases not matched to a gene. Germline V gene lookup returns CDR1 LGHDT and CDR2 YNNKEL (reference sequence). For the CDR3, the DNA is TGTGCCAGCAGCCAGGTATTCACCGGGACAGGCCCTTCCTACAATGAGCAGTTCTTC. Its protein is CASSQVFTGTGPSYNEQFF.

This sequence joins TRBV9 and TRBJ2-3, with TRBD2 matching over 12 bases. The CDR3 totals 16 residues. Germline V CDR1 and CDR2: SGDLS, YYNGEE. V lost 3 bases, J lost 5 bases, and 7 bases stayed unmatched. Here the CDR3 reads CASSGTSGEFQDTQYF. The CDR3 coding sequence is TGTGCCAGCAGCGGGACTAGCGGGGAATTTCAAGATACGCAGTATTTT. Looking up the rest from reference TRBV9 and TRBJ2-3 gives the full variable domain: DSGVTQTPKHLITATGQRVTLRCSPRSGDLSVYWYQQSLDQGLQFLIQYYNGEERAKGNILERFSAQQFPDLHSELNLSSLELGDSALYFCASSGTSGEFQDTQYFGPGTRLTVL.

The chain employs TRBV7-8 and TRBJ2-3; the D gene is possibly TRBD1 (6 bases). V lost 5 bases, J lost 0 bases, and 24 bases lay in between. The CDR3 extends over 19 amino acids. CDR1 is SGHVS, CDR2 FQNEAQ, per germline. CDR3 bases: TGTGCCAGCAGCCCAGGCGTCAGGGGCGGCTCCTCTAGCACAGATACGCAGTATTTT. It yields the protein CASSPGVRGGSSSTDTQYF.

V and J are TRBV7-9 and TRBJ2-5, with D possibly being TRBD2 (5 bases). This CDR3 is 13 amino acids long. V lost 6 bases and J lost 1, with 9 bases in between. Germline assignment: CDR1 SEHNR and CDR2 FQNEAQ (reference sequence). The CDR3 nucleotides read TGTGCCAGCAGACCCGGGATCCAAGAGACCCAGTACTTC. Amino acid sequence: CASRPGIQETQYF. The full variable domain, in which reference TRBV7-9 and TRBJ2-5 provide the parts outside the CDR3, is DTGVSQNPRHKITKRGQNVTFRCDPISEHNRLYWYRQTLGQGPEFLTYFQNEAQLEKSRLLSDRFSAERPKGSFSTLEIQRTEQGDSAMYLCASRPGIQETQYFGPGTRLLVL.

This clonotype was recorded a few times. V and J are TRBV9 and TRBJ2-5, with TRBD1 as a possible D gene (5 bases). V lost 0 bases to trimming and J lost 3 bases, with 9 bases between them. CDR1 SGDLS and CDR2 YYNGEE come from the germline V gene. The CDR3 covers 14 residues. The CDR3 DNA reads as TGTGCCAGCAGCGTAGCTGGGGCAAAAGAGACCCAGTACTTC. Translated: CASSVAGAKETQYF.

This clonotype occurred a few times. The chain couples TRBV11-3 to TRBJ2-5; weak D call: TRBD1 (6 bases). Germline CDR1 and CDR2: SGHNT and YENEEA. Deletions cut 4 bases from V and 2 bases from J, with 11 bases between. There are 14 residues in the CDR3. The CDR3 here is CASSSRTEQETQYF. The CDR3 DNA reads TGTGCCAGCAGCTCCCGGACAGAGCAAGAGACCCAGTACTTC.

The chain carries TRBV4-3 and TRBJ1-5, with a weak D call TRBD1 (5 bases). Germline V lookup: CDR1 LGHNA, CDR2 YSLEER. There are 16 residues in the CDR3. The V end was cut by 0 bases, the J end by 5 bases, with 14 bases between. CDR3 region: CASSQDWGPSDQPQHF. The CDR3 DNA reads TGCGCCAGCAGCCAAGATTGGGGACCGAGCGATCAGCCCCAGCATTTT.

The CDR3 region has the DNA TGCGCCAGCAGCTCGACGGGACAGAACACTGAAGCTTTCTTT. Its protein is CASSSTGQNTEAFF. V usage is TRBV4-3 and J usage is TRBJ1-1, with D tentatively TRBD1 (6 bases). The germline V gene has CDR1 LGHNA and CDR2 YSLEER. This CDR3 has 14 residues. With 5 bases removed from V and 1 base from J, the gap between germline ends came to 11 bases.

This clonotype has just a few counts. The chain couples TRBV12-3 or TRBV12-4 to TRBJ2-7; no definite D call. The length of the CDR3 is 12 residues. V was pared by 4 bases and J by 4 bases, with 8 bases between. In nucleotides, the CDR3 is TGTGCCAGCAGTTCTACCGGGTACGAGCAGTACTTC. It codes for CASSSTGYEQYF.

This chain joins TRBV7-2 and TRBJ2-1, with a possible D match to TRBD1 (5 bases). The CDR3 sequence is 11 residues long. Deletions cut 11 bases from V and 6 bases from J, with 11 bases between. Germline V CDR1 and CDR2: SGHTA, FQGNSA. This CDR3 is CAQGLGNEQFF. DNA of the CDR3: TGTGCCCAGGGTCTAGGCAATGAGCAGTTCTTC.

V and J are TRBV5-1 and TRBJ2-7; the D gene could be TRBD1 or TRBD2 (5 bases each). The CDR3 runs to 15 residues. Germline V gene sequence: CDR1 SGHRS, CDR2 YFSETQ. The V end was cut by 4 bases, the J end by 3 bases, with 17 bases between. CDR3: CASSGRNRGNYEQYF. CDR3 bases: TGCGCCAGCAGCGGGCGGAATCGGGGCAACTACGAGCAGTACTTC.

The chain has TRBV20-1 and TRBJ2-7; D is ambiguous. This CDR3 spans 13 amino acids. V gave up 6 bases and J gave up 2 bases, with 14 bases separating them. Germline V gene sequence: CDR1 DFQATT, CDR2 SNEGSKA (reference sequence). The CDR3 DNA reads TGCAGTGCCCACACCCGACACCCCTACGAGCAGTACTTC. Protein: CSAHTRHPYEQYF.

The chain has TRBV11-1 and TRBJ2-1, with D possibly TRBD2 on 5 matching bases. The CDR3 loop spans 13 amino acids. The germline V gene encodes CDR1 SGHAT and CDR2 FQDESV (reference sequence). V was pared by 5 bases and J by 4 bases, with 9 bases between. CDR3 amino acids: CASSRPGYNEQFF. For the CDR3, the DNA is TGTGCCAGCAGCCGCCCGGGATACAATGAGCAGTTCTTC.

This clonotype was found once. The chain is built from TRBV6-5 and TRBJ2-7; tentative D call: TRBD1 (5 bases). Trimming removed 10 bases from V and 0 bases from J, with 13 bases in between. The CDR3 has 13 residues. Germline values: CDR1 MNHEY, CDR2 SVGAGI. The CDR3 DNA sequence: TGTGCCACCAGGGTGACTCCCTCCTACGAGCAGTACTTC. Translated, it gives CATRVTPSYEQYF.

The CDR3 protein is CSAREDGTVSFYGYTF. In nucleotides, the CDR3 is TGCAGTGCTAGAGAGGATGGGACAGTGTCCTTCTATGGCTACACCTTC. The J gene is TRBJ1-2, the V gene TRBV20-1, with 7 bases matching TRBD1. Germline V gene lookup returns CDR1 DFQATT and CDR2 SNEGSKA (reference sequence). J was trimmed by 4 bases and V by 0 bases; bases with no gene match: 11. CDR3 length: 16 residues.

The V gene is TRBV9, the J gene TRBJ2-5; no reliable D call. Trimming removed 0 bases from V and 1 base from J, with 4 bases in between. Germline V lookup: CDR1 SGDLS, CDR2 YYNGEE. This CDR3 contains 13 residues. DNA for the CDR3: TGTGCCAGCAGCGTAGACGGCCAAGAGACCCAGTACTTC. Its translation is CASSVDGQETQYF.

In this sample, this clonotype turned up a few times. The chain combines TRBV19 with TRBJ1-5; D ambiguous. The germline V gene encodes CDR1 LNHDA and CDR2 SQIVND (reference sequence). This CDR3 has 15 residues. Trimming removed 7 bases from V and 0 bases from J, with 13 bases in between. Here the CDR3 DNA reads TGTGCCAGTATGAAAAGGGCGGATAGCAATCAGCCCCAGCATTTT. Amino acid sequence: CASMKRADSNQPQHF.

V and J are TRBV4-3 and TRBJ2-1; D possibly corresponds to TRBD1 (5 bases). CDR3 length: 17 amino acids. In germline, CDR1 is LGHNA, CDR2 YSLEER. The V and J ends lost 0 bases and 5 bases respectively, with 17 bases between them. The chain's CDR3 is CASSQESSQEAHNEQFF. CDR3 sequence (DNA): TGCGCCAGCAGCCAAGAGTCATCACAGGAAGCACACAATGAGCAGTTCTTC.